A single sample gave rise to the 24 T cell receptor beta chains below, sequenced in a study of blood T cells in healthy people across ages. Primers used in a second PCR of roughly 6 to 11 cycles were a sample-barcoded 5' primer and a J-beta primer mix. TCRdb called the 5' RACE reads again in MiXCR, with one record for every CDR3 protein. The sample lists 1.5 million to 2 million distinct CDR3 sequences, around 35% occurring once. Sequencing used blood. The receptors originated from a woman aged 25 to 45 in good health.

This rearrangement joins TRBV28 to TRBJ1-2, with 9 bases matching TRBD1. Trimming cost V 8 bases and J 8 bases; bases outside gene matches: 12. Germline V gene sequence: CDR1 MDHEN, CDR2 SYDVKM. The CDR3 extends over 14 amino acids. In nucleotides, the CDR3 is TGTGCCAGCGCCAAAGAACAGGGGGCATACGGCTACACCTTC. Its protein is CASAKEQGAYGYTF.

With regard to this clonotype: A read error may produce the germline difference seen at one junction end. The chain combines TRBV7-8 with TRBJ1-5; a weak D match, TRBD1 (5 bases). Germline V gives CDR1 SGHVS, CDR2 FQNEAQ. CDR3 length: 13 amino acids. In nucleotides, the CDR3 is TGTGCCAGCAGCTTAGAGGGGAATCAGCCCCGGCATTTT. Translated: CASSLEGNQPRHF.

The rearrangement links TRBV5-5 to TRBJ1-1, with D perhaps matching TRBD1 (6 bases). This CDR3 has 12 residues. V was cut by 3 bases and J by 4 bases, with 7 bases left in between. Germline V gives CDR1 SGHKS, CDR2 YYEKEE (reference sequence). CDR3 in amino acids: CASSWGATEAFF. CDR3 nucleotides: TGTGCCAGCAGCTGGGGGGCCACTGAAGCTTTCTTT.

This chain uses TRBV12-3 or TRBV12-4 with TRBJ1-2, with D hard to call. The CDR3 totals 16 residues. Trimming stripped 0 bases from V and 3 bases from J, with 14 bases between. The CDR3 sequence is CASSLARDARHYGYTF. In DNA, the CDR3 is TGTGCCAGCAGTTTAGCGCGAGACGCAAGACACTATGGCTACACCTTC.

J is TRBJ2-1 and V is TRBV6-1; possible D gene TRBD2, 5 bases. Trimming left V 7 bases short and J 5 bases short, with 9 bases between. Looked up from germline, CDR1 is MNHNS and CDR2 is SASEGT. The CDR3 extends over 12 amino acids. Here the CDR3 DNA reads TGTGCCAGCAAGGCGAGGGACAATGAGCAGTTCTTC. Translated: CASKARDNEQFF.

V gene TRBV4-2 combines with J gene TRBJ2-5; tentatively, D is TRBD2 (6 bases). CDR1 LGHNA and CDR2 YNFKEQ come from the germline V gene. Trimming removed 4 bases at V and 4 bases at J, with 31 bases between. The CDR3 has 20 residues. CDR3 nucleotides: TGTGCCAGCAGCCGAGGCCTTGGAGGTAGCGGAGAAAGGGGTCCAGAGACCCAGTACTTC. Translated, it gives CASSRGLGGSGERGPETQYF.

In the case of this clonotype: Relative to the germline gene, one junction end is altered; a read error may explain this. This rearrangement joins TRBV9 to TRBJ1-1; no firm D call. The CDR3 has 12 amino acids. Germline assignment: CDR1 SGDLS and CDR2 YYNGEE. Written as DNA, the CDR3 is TGTGCCTGCAGCGGCAACGGCCCGGAGGGTTTCTTT. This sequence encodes CACSGNGPEGFF.

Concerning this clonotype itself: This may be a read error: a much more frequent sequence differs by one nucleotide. DNA of the CDR3: TGCTGTGCTAGGCCCCGACTAGCGAACTACAATGAGCAGTTCTTC. It yields the protein CCARPRLANYNEQFF. The chain combines TRBV20-1 with TRBJ2-1; 8 bases match TRBD2. Looked up from germline, CDR1 is DFQATT and CDR2 is SNEGSKA (reference sequence). This CDR3 has 15 amino acids.

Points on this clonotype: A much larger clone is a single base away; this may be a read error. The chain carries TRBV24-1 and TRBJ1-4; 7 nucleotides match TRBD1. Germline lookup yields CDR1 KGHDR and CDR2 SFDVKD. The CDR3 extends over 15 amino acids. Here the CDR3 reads CVTSDSGQSNEKLFF. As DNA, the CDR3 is TGTGTCACCAGTGATTCGGGACAGTCAAATGAAAAACTGTTTTTT.

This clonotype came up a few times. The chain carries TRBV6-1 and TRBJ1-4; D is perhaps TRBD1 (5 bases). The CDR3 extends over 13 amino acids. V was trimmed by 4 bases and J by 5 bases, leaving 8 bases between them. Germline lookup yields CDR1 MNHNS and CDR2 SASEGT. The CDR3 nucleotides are TGTGCCAGCAGTGTCCAGGGAAATGAAAAACTGTTTTTT. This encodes CASSVQGNEKLFF.

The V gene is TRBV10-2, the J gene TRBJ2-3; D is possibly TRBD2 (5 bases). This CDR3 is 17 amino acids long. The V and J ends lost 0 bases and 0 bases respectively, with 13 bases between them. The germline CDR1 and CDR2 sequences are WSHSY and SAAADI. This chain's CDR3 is CASSESTSASSTDTQYF. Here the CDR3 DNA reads TGCGCCAGCAGTGAGTCGACATCGGCTAGCAGCACAGATACGCAGTATTTT.

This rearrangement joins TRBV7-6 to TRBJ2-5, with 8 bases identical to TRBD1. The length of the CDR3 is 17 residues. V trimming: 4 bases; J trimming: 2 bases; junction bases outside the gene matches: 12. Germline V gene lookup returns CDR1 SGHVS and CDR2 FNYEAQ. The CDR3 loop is CASSSRIKYRGQETQYF. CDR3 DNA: TGTGCCAGCAGCTCCCGAATCAAATACAGGGGGCAAGAGACCCAGTACTTC.

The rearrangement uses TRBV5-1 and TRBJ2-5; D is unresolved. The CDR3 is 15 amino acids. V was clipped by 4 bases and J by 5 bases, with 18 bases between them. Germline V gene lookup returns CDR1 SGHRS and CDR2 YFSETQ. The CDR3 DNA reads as TGCGCCAGCAGCCCATTGGGGTATGATGGGGAGACCCAGTACTTC. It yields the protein CASSPLGYDGETQYF.

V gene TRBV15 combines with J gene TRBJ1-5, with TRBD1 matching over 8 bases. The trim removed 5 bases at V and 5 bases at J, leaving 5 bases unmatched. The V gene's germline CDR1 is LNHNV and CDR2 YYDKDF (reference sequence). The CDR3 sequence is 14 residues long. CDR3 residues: CATSARTGYQPQHF. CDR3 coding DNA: TGTGCCACCAGCGCACGGACAGGGTATCAGCCCCAGCATTTT.

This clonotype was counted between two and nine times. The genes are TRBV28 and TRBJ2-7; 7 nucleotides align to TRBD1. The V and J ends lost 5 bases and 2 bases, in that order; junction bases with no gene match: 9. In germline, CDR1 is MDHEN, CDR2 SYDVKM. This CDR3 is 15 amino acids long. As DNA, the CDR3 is TGTGCCAGCAGTACCACAGGGGCTATCACCTACGAGCAGTACTTC. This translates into CASSTTGAITYEQYF.

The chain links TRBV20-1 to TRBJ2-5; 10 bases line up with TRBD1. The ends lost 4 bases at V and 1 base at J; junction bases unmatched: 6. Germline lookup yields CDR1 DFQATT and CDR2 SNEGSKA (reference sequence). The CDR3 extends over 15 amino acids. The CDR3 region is CSATRDRGLQETQYF. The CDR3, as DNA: TGCAGTGCTACACGGGACAGGGGTCTCCAAGAGACCCAGTACTTC.

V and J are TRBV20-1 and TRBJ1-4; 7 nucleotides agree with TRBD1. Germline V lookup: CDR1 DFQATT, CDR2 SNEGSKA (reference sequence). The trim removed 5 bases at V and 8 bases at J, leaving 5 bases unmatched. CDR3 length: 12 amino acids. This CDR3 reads CSAGGTVEKLFF. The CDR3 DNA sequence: TGCAGTGCTGGGGGGACAGTAGAAAAACTGTTTTTT.

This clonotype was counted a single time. The CDR3 DNA follows: TGTGCCAGCAGTTTATCCGGACTAGCGGGGACTAGCACAGATACGCAGTATTTT. This translates into CASSLSGLAGTSTDTQYF. The chain couples TRBV28 to TRBJ2-3, with 12 bases identical to TRBD2. CDR3 length equals 18 residues. V trimming: 1 base; J trimming: 0 bases; junction bases outside the gene matches: 5. From germline, CDR1 is MDHEN and CDR2 SYDVKM.

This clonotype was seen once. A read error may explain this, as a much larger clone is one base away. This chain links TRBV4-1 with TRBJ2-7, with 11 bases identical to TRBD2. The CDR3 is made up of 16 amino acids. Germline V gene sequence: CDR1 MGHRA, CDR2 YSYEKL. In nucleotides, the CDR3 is TGCACCAGCAGCCAGATGGGACTAGCGGATTTTTACGAGCAGTACTTC. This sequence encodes CTSSQMGLADFYEQYF.

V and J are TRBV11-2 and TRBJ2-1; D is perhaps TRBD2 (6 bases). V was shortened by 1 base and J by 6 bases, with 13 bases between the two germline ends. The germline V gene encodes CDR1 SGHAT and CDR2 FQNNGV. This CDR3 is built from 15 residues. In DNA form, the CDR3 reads TGTGCCAGCAGCTTAGGGCCGGGACTCATCAATGAGCAGTTCTTC. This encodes CASSLGPGLINEQFF.

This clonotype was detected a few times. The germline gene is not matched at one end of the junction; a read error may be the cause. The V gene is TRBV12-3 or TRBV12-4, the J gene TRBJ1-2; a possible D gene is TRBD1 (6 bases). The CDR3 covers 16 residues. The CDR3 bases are TGTGCCGGCAGTTACAACGGACAGTCCGGGGTTGATGGCTACACCTTC. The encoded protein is CAGSYNGQSGVDGYTF.

The CDR3 nucleotides read TGTGCCATCAGTGAGGGGAGAGCTAACACCATATATTTT. This codes for CAISEGRANTIYF. The chain combines TRBV10-3 with TRBJ1-3; D remains ambiguous. Looked up from germline, CDR1 is ENHRY and CDR2 is SYGVKD. The CDR3 has 13 amino acids. Trimming pared 2 bases from V and 7 bases from J, leaving 9 bases between.

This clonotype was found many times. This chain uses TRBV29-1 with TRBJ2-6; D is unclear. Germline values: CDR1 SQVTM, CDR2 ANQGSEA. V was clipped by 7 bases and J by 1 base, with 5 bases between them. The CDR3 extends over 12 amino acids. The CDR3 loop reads CSAISGANVLTF. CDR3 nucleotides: TGCAGCGCTATTTCTGGGGCCAACGTCCTGACTTTC.

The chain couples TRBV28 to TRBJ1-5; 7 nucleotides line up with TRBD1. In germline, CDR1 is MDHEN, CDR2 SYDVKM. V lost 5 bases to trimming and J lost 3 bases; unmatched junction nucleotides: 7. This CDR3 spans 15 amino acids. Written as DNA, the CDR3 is TGTGCCAGCAGTCCCAACGACAGGGTCAATCAGCCCCAGCATTTT. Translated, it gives CASSPNDRVNQPQHF.